This TCR beta chain was identified during a study of PD-L1 blockade in urothelial cancer. Study-wide background: Analysis of the blood was performed 3 weeks (second dose) and 6 weeks after treatment start.

Trimming cost V 1 base and J 5 bases, with 14 bases left between them. The CDR3 runs 15 residues. Germline V CDR1 and CDR2: MNHNS, SASEGT. Time point given: pretreatment peripheral blood. With respect to this clone: Antigen specificity is unknown.

General observations from the study: Below-median blood TCR clonality before treatment forecast better survival.

Clones were read by immunoSEQ multiplex PCR, and TCRdb kept only the in-frame ones, dropping some. Of about 49,000 clones detected, more than 65% appear once; the ten largest clones hold roughly a tenth. V is TRBV6-1 and J is TRBJ2-5; TRBD2 is a possible D gene (6 bases). The TCR comes from a man aged 65 to 85 with urothelial cancer. The sequences come from PBMCs, collected around atezolizumab (anti-PD-L1) treatment. The chain's CDR3 is CASSEDPYGGETQYF. In DNA form, the CDR3 reads TGTGCCAGCAGTGAAGATCCCTACGGAGGGGAGACCCAGTACTTC.